This T cell receptor beta chain was sequenced during a study of shared clonotypes between healthy human individuals. To note about this clone: Its cognate antigen is unknown. The same CDR3 also results from other DNA sequences found in this sample.

At a deep level, the assay was run. Clones were read by immunoSEQ multiplex PCR, and TCRdb kept only the in-frame ones, dropping some. This sample yields approximately 2.3 million clones, of which over 90% are seen a single time; under 0.45% belongs to the top ten. CDR1 and CDR2 from the germline V gene are LNHNV and YYDKDF (reference sequence). The CDR3 spans 15 residues. V dropped 3 bases and J dropped 0 bases, with 12 bases sitting between them. Study-level findings and limits: Enrolling few donors narrowed the genetic and exposure-history diversity that was represented. Naive subsets tended to show greater estimated richness than memory subsets.

Sample: naive CD4+ T cells from PBMCs. The subset: CD45RA+ positively selected. The clonotype originates from a man aged 18 to 29 in good health. Some clones in this sample may be carry-over from other donors' samples. The chain links TRBV15 to TRBJ2-7; D may be TRBD1 or TRBD2 (7 bases each). CDR3 bases: TGTGCCACCAGCAGGGGAGGGGACAGCTCCTACGAGCAGTACTTC. It is translated as CATSRGGDSSYEQYF.